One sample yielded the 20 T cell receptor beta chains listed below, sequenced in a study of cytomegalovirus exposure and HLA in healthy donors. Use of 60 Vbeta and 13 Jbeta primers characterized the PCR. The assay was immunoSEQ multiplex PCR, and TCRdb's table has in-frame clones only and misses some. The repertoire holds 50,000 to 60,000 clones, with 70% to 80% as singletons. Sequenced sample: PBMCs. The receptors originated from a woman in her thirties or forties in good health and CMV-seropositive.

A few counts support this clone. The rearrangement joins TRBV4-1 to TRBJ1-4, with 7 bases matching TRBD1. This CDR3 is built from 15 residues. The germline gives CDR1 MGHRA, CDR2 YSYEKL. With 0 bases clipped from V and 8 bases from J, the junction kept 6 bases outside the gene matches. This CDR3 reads CASSQDRDRDEKLFF. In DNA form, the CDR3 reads TGCGCCAGCAGCCAAGATCGCGACAGGGACGAAAAACTGTTTTTT.

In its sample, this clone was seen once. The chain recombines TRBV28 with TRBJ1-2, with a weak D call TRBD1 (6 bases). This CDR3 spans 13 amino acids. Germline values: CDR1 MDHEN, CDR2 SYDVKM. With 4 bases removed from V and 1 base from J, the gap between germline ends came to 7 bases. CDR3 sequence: CASSSQGNYGYTF. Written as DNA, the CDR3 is TGTGCCAGCAGTTCACAGGGTAACTATGGCTACACCTTC.

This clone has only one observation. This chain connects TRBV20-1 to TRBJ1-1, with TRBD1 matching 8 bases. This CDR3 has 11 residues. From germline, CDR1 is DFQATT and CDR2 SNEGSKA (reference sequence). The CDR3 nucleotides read TGCGGAACGCAGGGGGCCACTGAAGCTTTCTTT. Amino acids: CGTQGATEAFF.

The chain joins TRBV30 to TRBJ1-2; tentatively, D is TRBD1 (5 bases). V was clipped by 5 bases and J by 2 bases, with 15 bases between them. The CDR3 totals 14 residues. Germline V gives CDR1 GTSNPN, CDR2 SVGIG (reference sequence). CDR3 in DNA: TGTGCCTGGGAGGGGAGGACTTCAAACTATGGCTACACCTTC. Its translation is CAWEGRTSNYGYTF.

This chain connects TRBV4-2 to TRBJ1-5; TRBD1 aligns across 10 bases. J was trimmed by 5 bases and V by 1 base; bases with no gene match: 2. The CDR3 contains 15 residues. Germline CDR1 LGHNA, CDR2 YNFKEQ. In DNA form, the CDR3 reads TGTGCCAGCAGCCAAGGGGACAGGGGTGATCAGCCCCAGCATTTT. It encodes CASSQGDRGDQPQHF.

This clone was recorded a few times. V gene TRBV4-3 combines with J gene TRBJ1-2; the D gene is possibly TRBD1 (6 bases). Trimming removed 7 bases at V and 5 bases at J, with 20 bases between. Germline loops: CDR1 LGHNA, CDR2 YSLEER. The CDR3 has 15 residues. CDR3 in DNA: TGCGCCAGCAAACCGACAGGCGGCGCGCAGTATGGCTACACCTTC. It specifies CASKPTGGAQYGYTF.

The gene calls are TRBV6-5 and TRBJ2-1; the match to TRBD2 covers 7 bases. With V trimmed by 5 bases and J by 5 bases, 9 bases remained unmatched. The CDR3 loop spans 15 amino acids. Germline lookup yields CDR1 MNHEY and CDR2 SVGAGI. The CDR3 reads CASSTRMGLHNEQFF. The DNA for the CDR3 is TGTGCCAGCAGTACACGCATGGGACTACACAATGAGCAGTTCTTC.

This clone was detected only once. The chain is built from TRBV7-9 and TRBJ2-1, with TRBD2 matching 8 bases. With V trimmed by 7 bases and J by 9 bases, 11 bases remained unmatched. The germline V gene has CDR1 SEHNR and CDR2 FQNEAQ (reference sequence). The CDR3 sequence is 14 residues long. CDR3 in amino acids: CASTPGGPSSEQFF. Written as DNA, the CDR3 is TGTGCCAGCACCCCGGGGGGGCCTTCCTCTGAGCAGTTCTTC.

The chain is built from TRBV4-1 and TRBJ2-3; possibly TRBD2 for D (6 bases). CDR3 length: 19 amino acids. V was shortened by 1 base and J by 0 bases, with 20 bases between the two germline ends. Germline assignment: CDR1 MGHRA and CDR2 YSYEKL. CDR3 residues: CASSQVSGGRSFSTDTQYF. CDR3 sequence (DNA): TGCGCCAGCAGCCAAGTTAGCGGTGGGAGGTCCTTTAGCACAGATACGCAGTATTTT.

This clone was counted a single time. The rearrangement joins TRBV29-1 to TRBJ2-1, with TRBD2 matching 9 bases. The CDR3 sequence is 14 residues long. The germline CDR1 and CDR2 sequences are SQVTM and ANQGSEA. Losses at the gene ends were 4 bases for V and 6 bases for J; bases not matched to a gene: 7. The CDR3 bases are TGCAGCGTTGGTGGCGGGGGGGCCGGCAATGAGCAGTTCTTC. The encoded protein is CSVGGGGAGNEQFF.

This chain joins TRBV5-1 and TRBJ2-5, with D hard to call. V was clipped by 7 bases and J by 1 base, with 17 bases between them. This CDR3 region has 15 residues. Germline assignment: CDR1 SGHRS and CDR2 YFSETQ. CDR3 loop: CASFESPLRQETQYF. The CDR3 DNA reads TGCGCCAGCTTTGAGAGTCCTCTTCGCCAAGAGACCCAGTACTTC.

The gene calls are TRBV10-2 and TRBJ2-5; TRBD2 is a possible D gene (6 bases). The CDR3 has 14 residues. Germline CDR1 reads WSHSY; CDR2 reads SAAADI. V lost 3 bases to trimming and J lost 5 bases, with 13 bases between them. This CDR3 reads CASSEGSGGETQYF. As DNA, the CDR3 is TGCGCCAGCAGTGAAGGTTCTGGGGGGGAGACCCAGTACTTC.

CDR3 sequence: CASSLTGSLNQPQHF. CDR3 coding DNA: TGTGCCAGCAGCTTGACAGGGAGCCTCAATCAGCCCCAGCATTTT. The J gene is TRBJ1-5, the V gene TRBV11-2, with 7 bases that match TRBD1. The CDR3 is made up of 15 amino acids. V lost 3 bases to trimming and J lost 3 bases; unmatched junction nucleotides: 5. In germline, CDR1 is SGHAT, CDR2 FQNNGV.

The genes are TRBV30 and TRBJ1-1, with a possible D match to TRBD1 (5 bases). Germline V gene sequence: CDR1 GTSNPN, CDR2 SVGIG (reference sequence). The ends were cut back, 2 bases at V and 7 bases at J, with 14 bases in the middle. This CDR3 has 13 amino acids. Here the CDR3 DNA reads TGTGCCTGGAGTTTTACGGGGGGGAGTGAAGCTTTCTTT. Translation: CAWSFTGGSEAFF.

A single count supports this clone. DNA for the CDR3: TGTGCCAGCAGTGACCCGGGCTACACCTTC. Its translation: CASSDPGYTF. The chain couples TRBV6-1 to TRBJ1-2; D gene uncertain. Germline CDR1 is MNHNS and CDR2 is SASEGT. V was pared by 3 bases and J by 8 bases, with 4 bases between. This CDR3 is 10 amino acids long.

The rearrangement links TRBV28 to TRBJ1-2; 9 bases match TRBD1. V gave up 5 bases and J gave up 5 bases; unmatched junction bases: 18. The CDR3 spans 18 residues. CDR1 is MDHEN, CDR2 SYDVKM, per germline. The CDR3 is CASSPNPGQGVEVYGYTF. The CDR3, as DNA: TGTGCCAGCAGTCCCAATCCGGGACAGGGTGTTGAGGTATATGGCTACACCTTC.

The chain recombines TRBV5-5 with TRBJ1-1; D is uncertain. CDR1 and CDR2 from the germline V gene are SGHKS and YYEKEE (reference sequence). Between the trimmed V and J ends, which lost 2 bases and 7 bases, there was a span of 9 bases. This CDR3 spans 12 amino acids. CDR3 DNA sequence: TGTGCCAGCAGCTTTACATCCGTTGAAGCTTTCTTT. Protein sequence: CASSFTSVEAFF.

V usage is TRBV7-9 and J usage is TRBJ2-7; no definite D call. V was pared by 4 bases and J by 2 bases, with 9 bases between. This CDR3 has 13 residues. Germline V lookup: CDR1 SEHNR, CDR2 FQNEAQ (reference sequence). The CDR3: CASSSSGAYEQYF. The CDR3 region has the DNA TGTGCCAGCAGCTCATCAGGTGCCTACGAGCAGTACTTC.

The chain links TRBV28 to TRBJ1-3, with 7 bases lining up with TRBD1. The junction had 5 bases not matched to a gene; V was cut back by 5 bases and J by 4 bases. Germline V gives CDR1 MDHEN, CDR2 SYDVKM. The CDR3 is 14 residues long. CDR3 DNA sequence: TGTGCCAGCAGTCCGACAGGGTCGGGAAACACCATATATTTT. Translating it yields CASSPTGSGNTIYF.

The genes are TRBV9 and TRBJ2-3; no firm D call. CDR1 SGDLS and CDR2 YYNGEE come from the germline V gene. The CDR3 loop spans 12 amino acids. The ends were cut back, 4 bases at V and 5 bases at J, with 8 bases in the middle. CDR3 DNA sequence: TGTGCCAGCAGCCTCCGACAAGATACGCAGTATTTT. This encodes CASSLRQDTQYF.